This T cell receptor beta chain was recovered during a study of T cells in localized non-small cell lung cancer. About this clone: No antigen is known for it.

The CDR3 runs 13 residues. From germline, CDR1 is MNHEY and CDR2 SMNVEV (reference sequence). Trimming took 2 bases from V and 6 from J, leaving 9 bases between them. General study results and limits: Because only a single region of the tumor was sequenced, heterogeneity remains possible. In adjacent lung appeared a median roughly 56 of the top 100 tumor clones. Peak T cell clonality was found in uninvolved adjacent lung, exceeding tumor. The study linked higher blood T cell density to longer overall survival.

The method was immunoSEQ multiplex PCR; TCRdb's version includes in-frame clones alone and lacks a portion of them. Of tens of thousands of clones in the sample, under 90% were seen once. The source of this sequence is a woman aged 40-69 years with stage I lung adenocarcinoma. Sequenced material: peripheral blood, taken before any cancer treatment. The chain is built from TRBV27 and TRBJ2-3; perhaps TRBD2 as D (6 bases). The CDR3 sequence: CASSLRRDDTQYF. CDR3 nucleotides: TGTGCCAGCAGTTTAAGGAGGGACGATACGCAGTATTTT.